This T cell receptor (beta chain) stems from a study of CD8+ T cells in alopecia areata. This clone was observed a few times. Described treatment: oral pan-JAK inhibitor, 5-10 mg twice daily. RNA extraction and reverse transcription yielded cDNA as sequencing template. Data came from immunoSEQ multiplex PCR; TCRdb stores just in-frame clones and leaves some out. The top ten clones hold roughly 1.3% of a sample with 150,000 to 200,000 clones, approximately 67% of them seen once. CDR3 length: 12 amino acids. CDR1 SGHTA and CDR2 FQGNSA come from the germline V gene. V was trimmed by 4 bases and J by 0 bases, leaving 3 bases between them.

The input for sequencing was CD4+ T cells sorted from blood, taken around week 50, from a patient treated with tofacitinib. The genes are TRBV7-2 and TRBJ1-1; D is undetermined. The source of this sequence is a human donor with alopecia areata. This chain's CDR3 is CASSSMNTEAFF. CDR3 sequence (DNA): TGTGCCAGCAGCTCGATGAACACTGAAGCTTTCTTT.